This T cell receptor beta chain came from a study of blood T cell repertoires in COVID-19. Germline-derived CDR1 and CDR2 are SEHNR and FQNEAQ (reference sequence). The CDR3 has 15 residues. Trimming cost V 1 base and J 2 bases, with 12 bases left between them. In the source study's methods: Counts of nucleated cells, estimated from reference gene primer amplification, were obtained. Here immunoSEQ multiplex PCR was the method, and the copy in TCRdb shows in-frame clones only, minus some. That table gives V, J and clone size, and the DNA gave D and trimming. The profile covers 80,000 to 100,000 clones, with about 90% appearing a single time and 1.8% taken by the ten largest.

The receptor was isolated from a human donor with active COVID-19. The donor label of this sample is uncertain. This chain connects TRBV7-9 to TRBJ2-7; D remains ambiguous. Source material: peripheral blood. CDR3 sequence (DNA): TGTGCCAGCAGCTTAGGACACCTCCAGACCTACGAGCAGTACTTC. Protein product: CASSLGHLQTYEQYF.